Below are 32 T cell receptor beta chains sequenced from a single sample in a study of T cell changes during pregnancy in multiple sclerosis. Generated by immunoSEQ multiplex PCR, the TCRdb table keeps only in-frame clones and is missing some. This repertoire shows 55,000 to 85,000 clones, roughly nine tenths found once; its top ten account for more than 1.4%. The source was peripheral blood, collected in the third trimester of pregnancy. All receptors come from a female donor with multiple sclerosis, enrolled in a pregnancy study.

The V gene is TRBV2, the J gene TRBJ1-5; no firm D call. The CDR3 extends over 15 amino acids. V was cut by 5 bases and J by 2 bases, with 13 bases left in between. Looked up from germline, CDR1 is SNHLY and CDR2 is FYNNEI. The CDR3 nucleotides are TGTGCCAGCAGTCAGTACGCGGCGGGCAATCAGCCCCAGCATTTT. As protein: CASSQYAAGNQPQHF.

The rearrangement links TRBV2 to TRBJ2-3, with TRBD2 matching 11 bases. Germline V CDR1 and CDR2: SNHLY, FYNNEI. The J segment lost 2 bases and the V segment lost 6 bases, leaving 16 bases of the junction unmatched. This CDR3 comprises 19 residues. The CDR3 sequence: CASRPNPGTSGAYTDTQYF. CDR3 nucleotides: TGTGCCAGCAGACCTAATCCCGGGACTAGCGGAGCGTACACAGATACGCAGTATTTT.

The genes are TRBV7-9 and TRBJ1-1; no clear D gene. Looked up from germline, CDR1 is SEHNR and CDR2 is FQNEAQ (reference sequence). Trimming removed 0 bases at V and 0 bases at J, with 5 bases between. The CDR3 covers 14 residues. The CDR3 is CASSLANMNTEAFF. CDR3 in DNA: TGTGCCAGCAGCTTAGCCAACATGAACACTGAAGCTTTCTTT.

The chain carries TRBV4-3 and TRBJ1-3; no clear D gene. CDR3 length equals 15 residues. V lost 5 bases to trimming and J lost 4 bases, with 15 bases between them. Germline CDR1 reads LGHNA; CDR2 reads YSLEER. The CDR3 is CASSSFLSEGNTIYF. The CDR3, as DNA: TGCGCCAGCAGCTCCTTTCTATCGGAGGGAAACACCATATATTTT.

This clone has only one observation. The V gene is TRBV6-5, the J gene TRBJ2-1, with 9 nucleotides matching TRBD2. Losses at the gene ends were 0 bases for V and 7 bases for J; bases not matched to a gene: 7. This CDR3 is 16 amino acids long. Germline values: CDR1 MNHEY, CDR2 SVGAGI. The CDR3 spells CASSYSARGGRNEQFF. CDR3 sequence (DNA): TGTGCCAGCAGTTACTCGGCGCGGGGGGGCCGTAATGAGCAGTTCTTC.

The count of this clone is one. The chain couples TRBV29-1 to TRBJ1-1; possible D gene TRBD1, 6 bases. The V gene's germline CDR1 is SQVTM and CDR2 ANQGSEA. The CDR3 is 13 residues long. The V and J ends lost 4 bases and 7 bases respectively, with 16 bases between them. The CDR3 DNA sequence: TGCAGCGTTGGGACAGTGACCTCCAATGAAGCTTTCTTT. It encodes CSVGTVTSNEAFF.

The chain recombines TRBV2 with TRBJ1-4; D not resolved. The CDR3 is 15 amino acids. The V end was cut by 2 bases, the J end by 3 bases, with 10 bases between. The germline V gene encodes CDR1 SNHLY and CDR2 FYNNEI. CDR3 in DNA: TGTGCCAGCAGTGAACTGCTAGGAGCTAATGAAAAACTGTTTTTT. Its translation is CASSELLGANEKLFF.

This clone was found a few times. The rearrangement joins TRBV10-3 to TRBJ2-3; D unclear. V lost 4 bases to trimming and J lost 1 base, with 6 bases between them. CDR1 is ENHRY and CDR2 is SYGVKD in the germline V gene. CDR3 length equals 13 residues. CDR3 nucleotide sequence: TGTGCCATCAGTGCTCCCCGCACAGATACGCAGTATTTT. This gives the protein CAISAPRTDTQYF.

The chain has TRBV7-9 and TRBJ1-4; D possibly corresponds to TRBD1 (6 bases). V was trimmed by 2 bases and J by 8 bases, leaving 9 bases between them. The CDR3 is 13 amino acids. Germline V gives CDR1 SEHNR, CDR2 FQNEAQ (reference sequence). The CDR3: CASSLTGKEKLFF. CDR3 in DNA: TGTGCCAGCAGCTTAACAGGGAAAGAAAAACTGTTTTTT.

The V call is TRBV30, the J call TRBJ2-1, with 7 positions matching TRBD1. Germline V lookup: CDR1 GTSNPN, CDR2 SVGIG (reference sequence). The junction had 9 bases not matched to a gene; V was cut back by 4 bases and J by 0 bases. CDR3 length equals 16 residues. CDR3 bases: TGTGCCTGGAACTTAAAAAGGGGGCTCTCCTACAATGAGCAGTTCTTC. Its protein is CAWNLKRGLSYNEQFF.

The sample holds one count of this clone. The CDR3 DNA sequence: TGTGCCAGCAGTTCATGGTCGACAGGGGGGAACACTGAAGCTTTCTTT. Amino acids: CASSSWSTGGNTEAFF. The V gene is TRBV28, the J gene TRBJ1-1; 9 bases line up with TRBD1. The CDR3 contains 16 residues. Germline loops: CDR1 MDHEN, CDR2 SYDVKM. V lost 4 bases and J lost 1; bases outside the gene matches: 7.

V gene TRBV6-1 combines with J gene TRBJ2-7, with no clear D. This CDR3 has 14 amino acids. The germline gives CDR1 MNHNS, CDR2 SASEGT. Trimming shortened V by 2 bases and J by 3 bases, and 11 bases separated the two germline ends. CDR3 protein: CASSEWSAHYEQYF. The CDR3 DNA follows: TGTGCCAGCAGTGAATGGAGCGCTCACTACGAGCAGTACTTC.

This clone was recorded a few times. The rearrangement uses TRBV18 and TRBJ2-1, with D unresolved. The CDR3 length is 13 residues. The germline V gene encodes CDR1 KGHSH and CDR2 LQKENI. V was trimmed by 2 bases and J by 2 bases, leaving 4 bases between them. The CDR3 is CASSPVTYNEQFF. The CDR3 nucleotides are TGTGCCAGCTCACCAGTTACCTACAATGAGCAGTTCTTC.

The J gene is TRBJ1-1, the V gene TRBV6-1; D call uncertain. V was trimmed by 9 bases and J by 1 base, leaving 12 bases between them. The CDR3 loop spans 13 amino acids. Per germline, CDR1 MNHNS and CDR2 SASEGT. CDR3 in amino acids: CASTTSGNTEAFF. The CDR3 DNA sequence: TGTGCCAGTACAACTAGCGGGAACACTGAAGCTTTCTTT.

This chain joins TRBV4-2 and TRBJ2-7; no clear D. The CDR3 runs to 16 residues. The germline V gene encodes CDR1 LGHNA and CDR2 YNFKEQ. V lost 2 bases, J lost 3 bases, and 17 bases lay in between. For the CDR3, the DNA is TGTGCCAGCAGCCAAAGATACACTCAACAGTTCTACGAGCAGTACTTC. Protein: CASSQRYTQQFYEQYF.

The rearrangement links TRBV11-2 to TRBJ1-1; 7 bases map to TRBD1. Trimming cost V 6 bases and J 1 base; bases outside gene matches: 8. CDR3 length: 15 amino acids. Germline assignment: CDR1 SGHAT and CDR2 FQNNGV. DNA of the CDR3: TGTGCCAGCAGTGAATACAGGGGTGAGAACACTGAAGCTTTCTTT. Translated: CASSEYRGENTEAFF.

The CDR3 DNA reads TGTGCCAGCAGCTACCGTGACAGAAACACAGATACGCAGTATTTT. This sequence encodes CASSYRDRNTDTQYF. The rearrangement uses TRBV5-4 and TRBJ2-3, with D perhaps matching TRBD1 (5 bases). The V end was cut by 3 bases, the J end by 2 bases, with 13 bases between. Germline V gene data show CDR1 as SGHNT and CDR2 as YYREEE (reference sequence). The CDR3 is 15 residues long.

The V and J genes are TRBV7-9 and TRBJ1-1, with D possibly matching TRBD1 (5 bases). The CDR3 totals 14 residues. Germline CDR1 reads SEHNR; CDR2 reads FQNEAQ (reference sequence). The ends were cut back, 5 bases at V and 6 bases at J, with 16 bases in the middle. CDR3 sequence (DNA): TGTGCCAGCAGCGACAGTAGGAAGGCCGCTGAAGCTTTCTTT. This sequence encodes CASSDSRKAAEAFF. The whole variable domain, remainder taken from reference TRBV7-9 and TRBJ1-1, is DTGVSQNPRHKITKRGQNVTFRCDPISEHNRLYWYRQTLGQGPEFLTYFQNEAQLEKSRLLSDRFSAERPKGSFSTLEIQRTEQGDSAMYLCASSDSRKAAEAFFGQGTRLTVV.

This sequence joins TRBV5-1 and TRBJ2-2; 11 nucleotides align to TRBD2. J gave up 5 bases and V 9 bases, and 12 bases lay outside the gene matches. The CDR3 has 16 residues. Germline values: CDR1 SGHRS, CDR2 YFSETQ. The CDR3 nucleotides read TGCGCCATCCGGAGTCTAGCGGGAGGAGAAACCGGGGAGCTGTTTTTT. This codes for CAIRSLAGGETGELFF.

This clone was seen a few times. This chain connects TRBV4-3 to TRBJ1-1; D is undetermined. Germline CDR1 reads LGHNA; CDR2 reads YSLEER. The CDR3 consists of 13 residues. With 0 bases removed from V and 1 base from J, the gap between germline ends came to 3 bases. The CDR3 loop is CASSQDRNTEAFF. The CDR3 DNA follows: TGCGCCAGCAGCCAAGACAGGAACACTGAAGCTTTCTTT.

This chain links TRBV27 with TRBJ2-3; 12 bases are a match to TRBD2. Germline V gives CDR1 MNHEY, CDR2 SMNVEV (reference sequence). With V trimmed by 2 bases and J by 7 bases, 7 bases remained unmatched. The CDR3 runs 16 residues. The CDR3 sequence: CASSLLAGGPSNTQYF. As DNA, the CDR3 is TGTGCCAGCAGTTTACTAGCGGGAGGGCCCTCAAATACGCAGTATTTT.

This chain links TRBV30 with TRBJ2-7; D unresolved. Trimming left V 2 bases short and J 5 bases short, with 10 bases between. CDR1 is GTSNPN, CDR2 SVGIG, per germline (reference sequence). The CDR3 sequence is 12 residues long. DNA for the CDR3: TGTGCCTGGAGTAGAGTTCCCCACGAGCAGTACTTC. Amino acids: CAWSRVPHEQYF.

The genes are TRBV9 and TRBJ2-3, with D perhaps TRBD2 (5 bases). The CDR3 length is 15 residues. CDR1 is SGDLS, CDR2 YYNGEE, per germline. Trimming took off 4 bases at V and 0 bases at J, with 12 bases between the two ends. Here the CDR3 reads CASSPGMGSTDTQYF. In nucleotides, the CDR3 is TGTGCCAGCAGCCCCGGGATGGGTAGCACAGATACGCAGTATTTT.

This chain links TRBV10-3 with TRBJ2-5; 8 nucleotides line up with TRBD1. The CDR3 runs to 16 residues. Germline CDR1 is ENHRY and CDR2 is SYGVKD. V lost 3 bases and J lost 4; bases outside the gene matches: 10. In nucleotides, the CDR3 is TGTGCCATCAGTGAAGGCAGGCAGGGGGCGGGAGAGACCCAGTACTTC. Its protein is CAISEGRQGAGETQYF.

The CDR3 protein is CASSLLGTGASYGYTF. CDR3 DNA sequence: TGTGCCAGCAGTTTATTGGGGACAGGGGCCTCCTATGGCTACACCTTC. The chain is built from TRBV27 and TRBJ1-2; 10 bases align to TRBD1. Trimming at V came to 1 base and at J to 4 bases, leaving 6 bases not matched to a gene. This CDR3 is 16 amino acids long. CDR1 and CDR2 (germline): MNHEY, SMNVEV (reference sequence).

This chain joins TRBV2 and TRBJ2-7, with TRBD1 identical over 9 bases. This CDR3 comprises 15 residues. Per germline, CDR1 SNHLY and CDR2 FYNNEI. Trimming at V came to 6 bases and at J to 4 bases, leaving 10 bases not matched to a gene. CDR3 nucleotides: TGTGCCAGCAGAGAACAGGGGGCGAGTGGTTACGAGCAGTACTTC. Encoded protein: CASREQGASGYEQYF.

The rearrangement links TRBV13 to TRBJ2-1, with 8 bases lining up with TRBD2. V gave up 3 bases and J gave up 4 bases; unmatched junction bases: 5. The CDR3 totals 15 residues. Germline values: CDR1 PRHDT, CDR2 FYEKMQ (reference sequence). CDR3 sequence: CASSFRTSLYNEQFF. CDR3 bases: TGTGCCAGCAGCTTCAGGACTAGCCTTTACAATGAGCAGTTCTTC.

The V gene is TRBV25-1, the J gene TRBJ1-1, with 8 bases that match TRBD1. Germline trimming cut 6 bases from V and 4 bases from J; bases unmatched to any gene: 7. The CDR3 is 14 residues long. Germline values: CDR1 MGHDK, CDR2 SYGVNS. This CDR3 reads CASSEDRVPTEAFF. The CDR3 DNA follows: TGTGCCAGCAGCGAGGACAGGGTGCCCACTGAAGCTTTCTTT.

This chain connects TRBV7-8 to TRBJ1-2; unclear D gene. This CDR3 contains 14 residues. The germline V gene has CDR1 SGHVS and CDR2 FQNEAQ. V was shortened by 0 bases and J by 11 bases, with 16 bases between the two germline ends. DNA for the CDR3: TGTGCCAGCAGCTTAGCCGAACTCGGAGGAGGGTACACCTTC. Translating it yields CASSLAELGGGYTF.

The chain couples TRBV28 to TRBJ1-2; 9 positions match TRBD1. The CDR3 has 15 residues. Germline trimming cut 5 bases from V and 5 bases from J; bases unmatched to any gene: 9. Germline CDR1 is MDHEN and CDR2 is SYDVKM. DNA for the CDR3: TGTGCCAGCAGTAAGCAGGACAGGGGCACTTATGGCTACACCTTC. This encodes CASSKQDRGTYGYTF.

The V gene is TRBV7-2, the J gene TRBJ2-7; 11 bases map to TRBD1. Germline loops: CDR1 SGHTA, CDR2 FQGNSA. V was pared by 4 bases and J by 7 bases, with 6 bases of the junction left unmatched. The CDR3 is made up of 14 amino acids. CDR3 amino acids: CASSSGTGGEEQYF. The DNA for the CDR3 is TGTGCCAGCAGCTCCGGGACAGGGGGAGAGGAGCAGTACTTC. The full variable domain, with the rest looked up from reference TRBV7-2 and TRBJ2-7, is GAGVSQSPSNKVTEKGKDVELRCDPISGHTALYWYRQSLGQGLEFLIYFQGNSAPDKSGLPSDRFSAERTGGSVSTLTIQRTQQEDSAVYLCASSSGTGGEEQYFGPGTRLTVT.

This clone came up a few times. The V and J genes are TRBV7-8 and TRBJ1-2, with D possibly being TRBD1 (5 bases). From germline, CDR1 is SGHVS and CDR2 FQNEAQ. The CDR3 is made up of 17 amino acids. V dropped 0 bases and J dropped 3 bases, with 17 bases sitting between them. The CDR3 region is CASSLAGQGGFYYGYTF. The CDR3 region has the DNA TGTGCCAGCAGCTTAGCGGGGCAGGGTGGGTTTTACTATGGCTACACCTTC. Variable domain in full (rest from reference TRBV7-8 and TRBJ1-2): GAGVSQSPRYKVAKRGQDVALRCDPISGHVSLFWYQQALGQGPEFLTYFQNEAQLDKSGLPSDRFFAERPEGSVSTLKIQRTQQEDSAVYLCASSLAGQGGFYYGYTFGSGTRLTVV.